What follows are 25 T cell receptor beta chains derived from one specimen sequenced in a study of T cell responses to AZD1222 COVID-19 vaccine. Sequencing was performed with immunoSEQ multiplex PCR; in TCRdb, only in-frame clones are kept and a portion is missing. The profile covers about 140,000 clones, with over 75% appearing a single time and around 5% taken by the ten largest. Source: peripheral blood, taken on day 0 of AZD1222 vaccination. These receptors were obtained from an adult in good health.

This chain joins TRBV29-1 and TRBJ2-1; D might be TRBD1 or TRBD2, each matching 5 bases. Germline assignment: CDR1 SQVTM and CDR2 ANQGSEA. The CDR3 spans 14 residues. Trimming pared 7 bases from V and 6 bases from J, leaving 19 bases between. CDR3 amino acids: CSGTGTLQTNEQFF. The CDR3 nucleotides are TGCAGCGGTACGGGGACCCTTCAGACCAATGAGCAGTTCTTC.

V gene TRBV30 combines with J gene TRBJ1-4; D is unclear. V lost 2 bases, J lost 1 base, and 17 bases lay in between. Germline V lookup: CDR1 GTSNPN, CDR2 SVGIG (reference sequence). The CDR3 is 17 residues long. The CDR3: CAWSPRMGRRTNEKLFF. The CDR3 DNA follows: TGTGCCTGGAGTCCCAGGATGGGGAGAAGAACTAATGAAAAACTGTTTTTT.

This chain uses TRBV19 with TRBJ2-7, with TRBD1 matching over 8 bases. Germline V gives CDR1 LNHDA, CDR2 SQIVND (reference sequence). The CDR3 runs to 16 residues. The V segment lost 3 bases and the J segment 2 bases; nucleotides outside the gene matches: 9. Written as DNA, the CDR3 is TGTGCCAGTAGTATTGGGGTAGGGACAGGAACCTACGAGCAGTACTTC. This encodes CASSIGVGTGTYEQYF.

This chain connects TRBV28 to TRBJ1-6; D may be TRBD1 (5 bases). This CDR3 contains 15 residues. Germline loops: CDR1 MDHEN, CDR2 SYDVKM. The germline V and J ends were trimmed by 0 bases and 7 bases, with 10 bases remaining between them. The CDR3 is CASSLWTVRNSPLHF. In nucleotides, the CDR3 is TGTGCCAGCAGTTTATGGACAGTCCGGAATTCACCCCTCCACTTT. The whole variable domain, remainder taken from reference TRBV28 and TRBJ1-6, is DVKVTQSSRYLVKRTGEKVFLECVQDMDHENMFWYRQDPGLGLRLIYFSYDVKMKEKGDIPEGYSVSREKKERFSLILESASTNQTSMYLCASSLWTVRNSPLHFGNGTRLTVT.

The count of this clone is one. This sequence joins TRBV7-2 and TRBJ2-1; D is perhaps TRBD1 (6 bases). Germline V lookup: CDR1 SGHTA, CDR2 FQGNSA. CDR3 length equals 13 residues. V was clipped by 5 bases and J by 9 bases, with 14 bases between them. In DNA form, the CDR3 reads TGTGCCAGCAGCACAAGAGGGGGATTTGAGCAGTTCTTC. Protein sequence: CASSTRGGFEQFF.

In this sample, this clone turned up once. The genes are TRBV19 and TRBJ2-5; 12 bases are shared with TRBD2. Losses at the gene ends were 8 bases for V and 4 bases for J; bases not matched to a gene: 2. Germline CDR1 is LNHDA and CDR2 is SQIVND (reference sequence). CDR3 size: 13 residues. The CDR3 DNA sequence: TGTGCCAGTCGGACTAGCGGGGTAGAGACCCAGTACTTC. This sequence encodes CASRTSGVETQYF.

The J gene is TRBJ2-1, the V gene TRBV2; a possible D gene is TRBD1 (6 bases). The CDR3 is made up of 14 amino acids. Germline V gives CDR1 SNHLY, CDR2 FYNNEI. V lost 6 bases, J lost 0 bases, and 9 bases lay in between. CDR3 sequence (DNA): TGTGCCAGCAGGGAACAGGGCTCCTACAATGAGCAGTTCTTC. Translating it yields CASREQGSYNEQFF. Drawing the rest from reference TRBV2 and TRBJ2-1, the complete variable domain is EPEVTQTPSHQVTQMGQEVILRCVPISNHLYFYWYRQILGQKVEFLVSFYNNEISEKSEIFDDQFSVERPDGSNFTLKIRSTKLEDSAMYFCASREQGSYNEQFFGPGTRLTVL.

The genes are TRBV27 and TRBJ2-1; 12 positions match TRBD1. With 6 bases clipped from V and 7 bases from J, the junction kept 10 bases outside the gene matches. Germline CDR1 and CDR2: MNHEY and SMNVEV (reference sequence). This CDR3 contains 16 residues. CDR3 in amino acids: CASSLIGTGGLNEQFF. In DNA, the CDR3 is TGTGCCAGCAGCCTGATCGGGACAGGGGGCTTAAATGAGCAGTTCTTC.

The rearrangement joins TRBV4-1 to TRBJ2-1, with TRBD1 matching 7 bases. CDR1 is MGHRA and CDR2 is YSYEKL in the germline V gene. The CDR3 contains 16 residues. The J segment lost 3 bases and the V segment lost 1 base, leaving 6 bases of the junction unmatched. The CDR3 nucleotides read TGCGCCAGCAGCCAAGTATGGGACAGTCGCTACAATGAGCAGTTCTTC. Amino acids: CASSQVWDSRYNEQFF.

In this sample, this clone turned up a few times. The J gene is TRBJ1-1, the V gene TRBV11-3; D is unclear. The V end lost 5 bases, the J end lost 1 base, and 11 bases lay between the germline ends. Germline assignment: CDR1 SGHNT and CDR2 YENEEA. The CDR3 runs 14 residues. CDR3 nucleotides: TGTGCCAGCAGCCCAGGTCGGGGGAACACTGAAGCTTTCTTT. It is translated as CASSPGRGNTEAFF.

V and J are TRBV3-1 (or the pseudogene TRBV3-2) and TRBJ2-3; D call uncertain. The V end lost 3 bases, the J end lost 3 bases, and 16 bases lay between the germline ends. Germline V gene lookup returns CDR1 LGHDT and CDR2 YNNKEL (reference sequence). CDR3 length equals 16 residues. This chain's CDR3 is CASSHGYKAGTDTQYF. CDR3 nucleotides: TGTGCCAGCAGCCATGGTTACAAGGCTGGGACAGATACGCAGTATTTT.

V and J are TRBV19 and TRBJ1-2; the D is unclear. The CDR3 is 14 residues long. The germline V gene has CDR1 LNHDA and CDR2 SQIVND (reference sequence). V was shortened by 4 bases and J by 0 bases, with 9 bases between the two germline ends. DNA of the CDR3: TGTGCCAGTAGTACTAGCGGATCTAACTATGGCTACACCTTC. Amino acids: CASSTSGSNYGYTF.

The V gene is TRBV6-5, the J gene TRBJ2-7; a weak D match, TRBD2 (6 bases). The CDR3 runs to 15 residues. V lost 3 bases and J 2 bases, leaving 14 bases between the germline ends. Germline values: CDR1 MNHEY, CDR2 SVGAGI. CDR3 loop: CASSYMVGGAYEQYF. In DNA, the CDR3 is TGTGCCAGCAGTTATATGGTGGGAGGCGCCTACGAGCAGTACTTC.

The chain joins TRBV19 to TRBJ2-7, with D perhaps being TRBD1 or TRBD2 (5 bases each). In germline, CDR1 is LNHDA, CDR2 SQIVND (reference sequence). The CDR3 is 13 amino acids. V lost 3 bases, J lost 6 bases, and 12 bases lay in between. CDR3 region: CASSIWGPAEQYF. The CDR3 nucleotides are TGTGCCAGTAGTATTTGGGGACCCGCCGAGCAGTACTTC.

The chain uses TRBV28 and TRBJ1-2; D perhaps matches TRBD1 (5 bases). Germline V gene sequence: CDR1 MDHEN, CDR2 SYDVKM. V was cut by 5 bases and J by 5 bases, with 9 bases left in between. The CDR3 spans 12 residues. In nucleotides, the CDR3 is TGTGCCAGCAGTCCGGCAGGGTATGGCTACACCTTC. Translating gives CASSPAGYGYTF.

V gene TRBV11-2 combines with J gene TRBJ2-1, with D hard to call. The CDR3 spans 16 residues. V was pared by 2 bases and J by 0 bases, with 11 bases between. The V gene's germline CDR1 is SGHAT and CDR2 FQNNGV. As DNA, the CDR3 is TGTGCCAGCAGCTTATCCTACCACAGCTCCTACAATGAGCAGTTCTTC. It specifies CASSLSYHSSYNEQFF.

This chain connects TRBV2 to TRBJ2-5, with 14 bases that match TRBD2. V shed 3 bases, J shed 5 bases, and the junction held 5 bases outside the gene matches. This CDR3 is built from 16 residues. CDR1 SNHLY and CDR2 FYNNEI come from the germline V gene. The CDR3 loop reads CASSDRLAGGVETQYF. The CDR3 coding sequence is TGTGCCAGCAGTGATCGACTAGCGGGAGGGGTGGAGACCCAGTACTTC.

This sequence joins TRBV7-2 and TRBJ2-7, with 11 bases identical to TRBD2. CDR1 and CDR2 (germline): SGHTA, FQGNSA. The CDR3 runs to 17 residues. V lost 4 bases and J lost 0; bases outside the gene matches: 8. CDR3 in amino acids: CASSSRGLAGGSYEQYF. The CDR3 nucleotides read TGTGCCAGCAGCTCACGCGGCCTAGCGGGGGGCTCCTACGAGCAGTACTTC.

The CDR3 DNA follows: TGTGCCAGTAATTTTGGGACAGTCAATCAGCCCCAGCATTTT. Translating it yields CASNFGTVNQPQHF. The rearrangement links TRBV19 to TRBJ1-5; 7 nucleotides align to TRBD1. From germline, CDR1 is LNHDA and CDR2 SQIVND (reference sequence). The CDR3 loop spans 14 amino acids. The V and J ends lost 7 bases and 3 bases, in that order; junction bases with no gene match: 6. The full variable domain, completed using reference TRBV19 and TRBJ1-5, is DGGITQSPKYLFRKEGQNVTLSCEQNLNHDAMYWYRQDPGQGLRLIYYSQIVNDFQKGDIAEGYSVSREKKESFPLTVTSAQKNPTAFYLCASNFGTVNQPQHFGDGTRLSIL.

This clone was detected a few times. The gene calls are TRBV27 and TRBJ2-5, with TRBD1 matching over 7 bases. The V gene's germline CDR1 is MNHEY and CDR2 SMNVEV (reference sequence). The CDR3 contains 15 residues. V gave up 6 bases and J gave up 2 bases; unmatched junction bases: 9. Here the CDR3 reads CASSTDRDPQETQYF. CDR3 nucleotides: TGTGCCAGCAGCACAGACAGGGACCCACAAGAGACCCAGTACTTC.

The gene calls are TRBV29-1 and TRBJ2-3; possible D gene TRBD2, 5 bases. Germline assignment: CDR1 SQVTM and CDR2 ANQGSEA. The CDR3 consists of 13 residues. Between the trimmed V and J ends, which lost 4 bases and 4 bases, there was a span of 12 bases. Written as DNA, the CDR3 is TGCAGCGTTGGGAGTTCCGGGGCAGATACGCAGTATTTT. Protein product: CSVGSSGADTQYF.

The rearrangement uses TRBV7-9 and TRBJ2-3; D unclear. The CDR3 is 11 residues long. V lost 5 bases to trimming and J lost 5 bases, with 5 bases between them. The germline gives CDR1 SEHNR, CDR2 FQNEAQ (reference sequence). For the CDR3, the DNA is TGTGCCAGCAGCGAAGAAGATACGCAGTATTTT. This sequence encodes CASSEEDTQYF.

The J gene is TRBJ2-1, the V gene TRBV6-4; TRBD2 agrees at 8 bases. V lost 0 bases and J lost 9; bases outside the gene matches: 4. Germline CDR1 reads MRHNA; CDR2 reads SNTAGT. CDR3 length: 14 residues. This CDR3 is CASSDSPSGGEQFF. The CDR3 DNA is TGTGCCAGCAGTGACTCTCCCAGCGGGGGTGAGCAGTTCTTC.

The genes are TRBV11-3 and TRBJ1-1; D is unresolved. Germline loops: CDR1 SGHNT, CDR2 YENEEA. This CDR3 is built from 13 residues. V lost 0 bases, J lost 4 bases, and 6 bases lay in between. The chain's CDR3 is CASSLDPGTEAFF. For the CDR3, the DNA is TGTGCCAGCAGCTTAGATCCCGGCACTGAAGCTTTCTTT.

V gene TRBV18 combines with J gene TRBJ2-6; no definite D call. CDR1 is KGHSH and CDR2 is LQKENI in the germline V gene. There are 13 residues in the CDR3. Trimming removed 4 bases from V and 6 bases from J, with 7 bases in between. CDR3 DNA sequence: TGTGCCAGCTCACGGGCCGAGGCCAACGTCCTGACTTTC. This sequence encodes CASSRAEANVLTF.